This T cell receptor beta chain was captured by sequencing in a study of T cell repertoires in cytomegalovirus infection. Study overall: As its CMV epitopes, the study selected recently identified HLA-C-restricted and well-studied HLA-B-restricted targets. Indications of both CMV infection and matching HLA type were provided by public TCR beta signatures. Findings and limits, study-wide: Carriers of CMV plus the relevant HLA were identified by cumulative public TCR beta family frequency. Dominating the ex vivo response were HLA-C-restricted CMV-specific TCR beta clonotypes.

Germline loops: CDR1 MNHNY, CDR2 SVGAGI (reference sequence). The CDR3 is made up of 17 amino acids. V lost 2 bases to trimming and J lost 2 bases, with 13 bases between them. TCRdb fed the reads into MiXCR, producing one record per CDR3 protein. The sample yields approximately 1,000,000 distinct CDR3 sequences, approximately 30% seen once. Regarding this clonotype: Antigen specificity is unknown.

Sequenced material: cultured CD8+ T cells from PBMCs, taken from culture after CMV antigen stimulation. The TCR comes from a human donor in good health (CMV status not recorded). Some clones in this sample may be carry-over from other donors' samples. The gene calls are TRBV6-6 and TRBJ1-6; possibly TRBD1 for D (5 bases). The CDR3 sequence is CASSYNGQGAYNSPLHF. CDR3 DNA sequence: TGTGCCAGCAGTTACAACGGTCAAGGGGCCTATAATTCACCCCTCCACTTT.